The rows below give T cell receptor beta chains drawn from one sample of a study of blood T cell repertoires in COVID-19. Only in-frame clones appear in the TCRdb table, and some are missing; sequencing was by immunoSEQ multiplex PCR. The sample shows about 350,000 clones, less than 90% of them seen only once. Sequenced material: peripheral blood. These receptors came from a woman in her fifties or sixties with COVID-19, enrolled during active disease. Each CDR3 is given with its conserved first and last residue. Part of the rows lack a size; the others show once, few, many or a class for expanded clones.

TRBJ2-3 | TRBV9 | NA | CAGSQSGGAGTDTQYF
TRBJ1-1 | TRBV6-6 | NA | CASSYGGDTEAFF
TRBJ1-2 | TRBV9 | NA | CASSDELGLQGGYTF
TRBJ1-4 | TRBV27 | NA | CASSRGQLNEKLFF
TRBJ1-1 | TRBV3-1/TRBV3-2 | few | CASSQNSGGTRAFF
TRBJ2-3 | TRBV27 | NA | CASSLQGGSTDTQYF
TRBJ1-1 | TRBV18 | many | CASSPQSNTEAFF
TRBJ1-6 | TRBV2 | NA | CASMAQGSSPLHF
TRBJ1-5 | TRBV30 | NA | CAWSAGRTGNSHQPQHF
TRBJ1-1 | TRBV19 | NA | CASSIRVNTEAFF
TRBJ1-5 | TRBV12-5 | NA | CASGSVGQGGSQPQHF
TRBJ1-6 | TRBV7-2 | NA | CASSLRTWEGGSPLHF
TRBJ2-6 | TRBV7-8 | NA | CASSLGRTLISNAGANVLTF
TRBJ1-5 | TRBV28 | NA | CATHRGYLNQPQHF
TRBJ1-5 | TRBV19 | NA | CAIGGGGNQPQHF
TRBJ1-2 | TRBV18 | NA | CASSPTEGADGYTF
TRBJ1-3 | TRBV5-5 | once | CASSSGSSGNTIYF
TRBJ2-6 | TRBV19 | NA | CASKRGTGRSGANVLTF
TRBJ1-2 | TRBV6-6 | NA | CASSSLGGEDGYTF
TRBJ1-2 | TRBV15 | NA | CATSRAQGRYGYTF
TRBJ1-5 | TRBV4-3 | NA | CASSQQVGSFYSNQPQHF
TRBJ1-1 | TRBV4-3 | NA | CASSQRDRGLTEAFF
TRBJ1-1 | TRBV12-5 | NA | CASALGQGGTEAFF
TRBJ1-5 | TRBV30 | few | CAWSSSTGDQPQHF
TRBJ1-1 | TRBV6-5 | NA | CATSRGRVLNTEAFF
TRBJ2-1 | TRBV24-1 | NA | CATSEEGVNEQFF
TRBJ1-2 | TRBV7-9 | few | CASSPGQRYGYTF
TRBJ1-5 | TRBV15 | NA | CATRPNRGQGGQPQHF
TRBJ1-6 | TRBV6-1 | NA | CASSEVTGRRSPLHF
TRBJ1-2 | TRBV29-1 | NA | CSAGGGDYGYTF
TRBJ2-5 | TRBV29-1 | NA | CSVWTSGRQETQYF
TRBJ1-2 | TRBV5-8 | NA | CASSLDYWRGYTF
TRBJ1-2 | TRBV19 | NA | CASTTPAGVPNYGYTF
TRBJ2-7 | TRBV6-5 | NA | CASSARGHSYEQYF
TRBJ1-1 | TRBV18 | NA | CASSPGQGLGTEAFF
TRBJ1-5 | TRBV5-6 | NA | CASSLAGQGHQPQHF
TRBJ1-4 | TRBV11-3 | few | CASSPPDRAGEKLFF
TRBJ2-1 | TRBV3-1/TRBV3-2 | NA | CASNLPDREHEQFF
TRBJ2-1 | TRBV19 | NA | CASSPTAFSYNEQFF
TRBJ1-2 | TRBV2 | NA | CASSTNLWTGFGYTF
TRBJ2-1 | TRBV19 | NA | CASSKRDRDYNEQFF
TRBJ2-5 | TRBV7-9 | once | CASSSRDYPTVKTQYF
TRBJ2-7 | TRBV20-1 | NA | CSATDRYEQYF
TRBJ1-2 | TRBV5-1 | NA | CASSMSSTGQANGYTF
TRBJ2-3 | TRBV9 | NA | CASSVERSDTQYF
TRBJ2-1 | TRBV11-1 | NA | CASSPVRNEQFF
TRBJ2-7 | TRBV6-2/TRBV6-3 | few | CASSRSGGSTYEQYF
TRBJ2-5 | TRBV6-1 | NA | CASSEWTSGGETQYF
TRBJ1-1 | TRBV18 | many | CASSPMRVGGSTEAFF
TRBJ1-2 | TRBV4-2 | NA | CASSQGVSAAGYTF
TRBJ2-3 | TRBV7-7 | NA | CASSLALAGALATDTQYF
TRBJ2-5 | TRBV5-4 | NA | CASSLEAGGYQETQYF
TRBJ2-7 | TRBV5-1 | NA | CASYETGGSYEQYF